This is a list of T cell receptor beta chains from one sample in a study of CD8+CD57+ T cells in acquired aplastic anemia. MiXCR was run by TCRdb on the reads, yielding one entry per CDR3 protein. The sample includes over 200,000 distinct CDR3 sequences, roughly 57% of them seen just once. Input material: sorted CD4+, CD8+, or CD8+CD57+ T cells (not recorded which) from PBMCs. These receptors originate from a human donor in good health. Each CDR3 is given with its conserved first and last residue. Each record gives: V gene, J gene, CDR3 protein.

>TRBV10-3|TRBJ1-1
CAISERGQNEAFF
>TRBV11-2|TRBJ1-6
CASSHSLLGSSYNSPLHF
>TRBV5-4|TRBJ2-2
CASSFLATGELFF
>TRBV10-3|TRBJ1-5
CATLGTGGRGQPQHF
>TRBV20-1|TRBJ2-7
CSARDGRGVSSYEQYF
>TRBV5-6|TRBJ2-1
CASSPMGNEQFF
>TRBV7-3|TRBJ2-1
CASSLTAGPNTGEQFF
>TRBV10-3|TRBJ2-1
CAISATDGTSDWDEQFF
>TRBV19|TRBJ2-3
CASSISRQAPDTQYF
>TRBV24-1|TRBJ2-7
CATSDRDRGPYEQYF
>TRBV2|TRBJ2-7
CASIGTGRPKEQYF
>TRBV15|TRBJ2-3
CAASSLDGSSTDTQYF
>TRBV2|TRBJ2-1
CASSDYPLTYNEQFF
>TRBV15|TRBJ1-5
CATSRDGLKEFYSNQPQHF
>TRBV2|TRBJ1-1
CASQTGRTEAFF
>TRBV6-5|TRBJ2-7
CASRALTGDYEQYF
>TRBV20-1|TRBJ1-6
CSASGGDNSPLHF
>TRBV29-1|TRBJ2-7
CSVGLGGGTAYEQYF
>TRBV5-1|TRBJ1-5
CASSADTHQPQHF
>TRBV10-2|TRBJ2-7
CASSAFGTGQEQYF
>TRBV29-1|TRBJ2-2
CSVEDAGVGTGELFF